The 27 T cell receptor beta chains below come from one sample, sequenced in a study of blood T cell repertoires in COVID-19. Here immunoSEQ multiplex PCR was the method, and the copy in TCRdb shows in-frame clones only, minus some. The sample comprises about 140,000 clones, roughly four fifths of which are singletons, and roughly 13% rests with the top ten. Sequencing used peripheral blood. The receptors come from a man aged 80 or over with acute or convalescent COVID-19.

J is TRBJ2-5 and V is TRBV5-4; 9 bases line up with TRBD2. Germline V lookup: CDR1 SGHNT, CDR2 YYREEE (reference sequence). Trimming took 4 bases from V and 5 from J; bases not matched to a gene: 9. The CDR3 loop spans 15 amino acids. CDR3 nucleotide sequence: TGTGCCAGCAGCCCGCGGAGCGGGGGGTTGGAGACCCAGTACTTC. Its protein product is CASSPRSGGLETQYF.

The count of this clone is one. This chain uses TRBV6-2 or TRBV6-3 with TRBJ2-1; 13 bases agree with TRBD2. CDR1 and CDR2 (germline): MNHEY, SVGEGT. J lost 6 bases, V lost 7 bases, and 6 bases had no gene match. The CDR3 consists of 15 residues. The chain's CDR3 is CASTPTSGGSNEQFF. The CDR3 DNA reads TGTGCCAGCACCCCGACTAGCGGGGGGTCCAATGAGCAGTTCTTC.

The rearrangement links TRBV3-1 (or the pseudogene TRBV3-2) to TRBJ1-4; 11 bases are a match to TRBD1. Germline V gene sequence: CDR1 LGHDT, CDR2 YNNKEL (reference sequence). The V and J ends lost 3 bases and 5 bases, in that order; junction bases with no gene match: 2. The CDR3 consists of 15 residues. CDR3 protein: CASSHWDRGNEKLFF. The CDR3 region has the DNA TGTGCCAGCAGCCATTGGGACAGGGGGAATGAAAAACTGTTTTTT.

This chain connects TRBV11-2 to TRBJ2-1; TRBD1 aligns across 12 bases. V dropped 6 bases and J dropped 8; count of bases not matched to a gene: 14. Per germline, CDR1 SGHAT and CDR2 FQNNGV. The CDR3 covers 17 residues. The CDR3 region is CASSSLSGTGGFDEQFF. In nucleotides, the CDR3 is TGTGCCAGCAGTTCCTTATCGGGGACAGGGGGCTTCGATGAGCAGTTCTTC.

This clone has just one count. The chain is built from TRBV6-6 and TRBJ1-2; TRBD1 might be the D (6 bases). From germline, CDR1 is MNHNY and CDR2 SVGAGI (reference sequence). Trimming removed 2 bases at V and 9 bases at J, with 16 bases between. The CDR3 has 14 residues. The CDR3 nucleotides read TGTGCCAGCAGTTACGAGGGGGAAAAAGGGCGCTACACCTTC. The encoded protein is CASSYEGEKGRYTF.

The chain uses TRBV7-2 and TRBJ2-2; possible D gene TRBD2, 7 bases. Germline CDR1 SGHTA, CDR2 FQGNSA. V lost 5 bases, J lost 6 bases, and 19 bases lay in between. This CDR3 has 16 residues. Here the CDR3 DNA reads TGTGCCAGCAGCCAGAGAGGGGGGGGCTTCGCCGGGGAGCTGTTTTTT. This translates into CASSQRGGGFAGELFF. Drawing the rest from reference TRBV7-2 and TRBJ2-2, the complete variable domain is GAGVSQSPSNKVTEKGKDVELRCDPISGHTALYWYRQSLGQGLEFLIYFQGNSAPDKSGLPSDRFSAERTGGSVSTLTIQRTQQEDSAVYLCASSQRGGGFAGELFFGEGSRLTVL.

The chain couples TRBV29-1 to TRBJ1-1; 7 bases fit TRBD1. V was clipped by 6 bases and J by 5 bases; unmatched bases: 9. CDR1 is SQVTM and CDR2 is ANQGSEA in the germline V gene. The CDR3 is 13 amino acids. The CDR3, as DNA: TGCAGCGTGCGAAGGGGGCTGGGTACTGAAGCTTTCTTT. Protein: CSVRRGLGTEAFF.

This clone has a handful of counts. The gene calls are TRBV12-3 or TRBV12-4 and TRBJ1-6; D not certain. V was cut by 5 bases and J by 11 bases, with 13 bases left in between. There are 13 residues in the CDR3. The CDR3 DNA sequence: TGTGCCAGCAGTCCGAACCAGGAAACACCCCTCCACTTT. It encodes CASSPNQETPLHF.

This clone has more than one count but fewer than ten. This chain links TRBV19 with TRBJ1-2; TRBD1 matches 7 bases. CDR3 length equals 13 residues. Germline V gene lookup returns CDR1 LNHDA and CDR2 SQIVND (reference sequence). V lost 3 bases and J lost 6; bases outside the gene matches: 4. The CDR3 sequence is CASSIGTVDGYTF. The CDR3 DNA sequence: TGTGCCAGTAGTATCGGGACAGTGGATGGCTACACCTTC.

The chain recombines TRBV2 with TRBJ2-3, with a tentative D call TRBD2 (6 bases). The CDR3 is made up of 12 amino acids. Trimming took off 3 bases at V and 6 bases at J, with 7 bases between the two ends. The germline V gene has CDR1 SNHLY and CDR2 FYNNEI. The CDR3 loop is CASSDLADTQYF. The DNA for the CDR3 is TGTGCCAGCAGTGACCTAGCGGATACGCAGTATTTT. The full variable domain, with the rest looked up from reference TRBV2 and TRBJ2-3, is EPEVTQTPSHQVTQMGQEVILRCVPISNHLYFYWYRQILGQKVEFLVSFYNNEISEKSEIFDDQFSVERPDGSNFTLKIRSTKLEDSAMYFCASSDLADTQYFGPGTRLTVL.

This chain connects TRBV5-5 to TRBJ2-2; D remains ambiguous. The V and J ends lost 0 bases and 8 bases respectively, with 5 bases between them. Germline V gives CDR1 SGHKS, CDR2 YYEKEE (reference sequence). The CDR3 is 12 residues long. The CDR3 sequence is CASSLAAGELFF. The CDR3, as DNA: TGTGCCAGCAGCTTGGCCGCGGGGGAGCTGTTTTTT. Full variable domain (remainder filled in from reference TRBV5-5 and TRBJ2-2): DAGVTQSPTHLIKTRGQQVTLRCSPISGHKSVSWYQQVLGQGPQFIFQYYEKEERGRGNFPDRFSARQFPNYSSELNVNALLLGDSALYLCASSLAAGELFFGEGSRLTVL.

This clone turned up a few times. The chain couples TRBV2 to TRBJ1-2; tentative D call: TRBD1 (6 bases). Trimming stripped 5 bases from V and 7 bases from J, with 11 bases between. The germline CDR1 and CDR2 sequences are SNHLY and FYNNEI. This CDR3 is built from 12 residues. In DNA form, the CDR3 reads TGTGCCAGCAGTTTAACAGGGACTGGCTACACCTTC. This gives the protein CASSLTGTGYTF.

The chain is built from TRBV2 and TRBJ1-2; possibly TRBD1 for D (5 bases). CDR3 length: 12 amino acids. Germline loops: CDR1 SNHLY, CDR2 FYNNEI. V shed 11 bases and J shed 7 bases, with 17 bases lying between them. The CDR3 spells CASQWGEAGYTF. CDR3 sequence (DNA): TGTGCCTCTCAGTGGGGGGAGGCTGGCTACACCTTC.

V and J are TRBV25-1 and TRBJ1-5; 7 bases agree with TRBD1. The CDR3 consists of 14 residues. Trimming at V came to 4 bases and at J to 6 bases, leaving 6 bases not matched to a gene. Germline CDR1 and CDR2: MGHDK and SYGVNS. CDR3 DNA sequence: TGTGCCAGCAGTGCCAGACAGGGAGGTCAGCCCCAGCATTTT. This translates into CASSARQGGQPQHF. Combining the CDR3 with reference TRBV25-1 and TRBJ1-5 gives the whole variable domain EADIYQTPRYLVIGTGKKITLECSQTMGHDKMYWYQQDPGMELHLIHYSYGVNSTEKGDLSSESTVSRIRTEHFPLTLESARPSHTSQYLCASSARQGGQPQHFGDGTRLSIL.

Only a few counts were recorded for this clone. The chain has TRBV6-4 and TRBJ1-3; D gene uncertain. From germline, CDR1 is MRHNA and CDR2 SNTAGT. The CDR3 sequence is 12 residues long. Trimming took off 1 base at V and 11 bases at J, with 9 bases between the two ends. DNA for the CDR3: TGTGCCAGCAGTGACTTGTGTTTATCCATATATTTT. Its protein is CASSDLCLSIYF.

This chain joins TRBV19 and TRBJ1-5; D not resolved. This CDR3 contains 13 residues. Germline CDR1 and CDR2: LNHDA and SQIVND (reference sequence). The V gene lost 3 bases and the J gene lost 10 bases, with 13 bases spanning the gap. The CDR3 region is CASSMQRSIPQHF. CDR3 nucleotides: TGTGCCAGTAGTATGCAGCGGTCGATTCCCCAGCATTTT.

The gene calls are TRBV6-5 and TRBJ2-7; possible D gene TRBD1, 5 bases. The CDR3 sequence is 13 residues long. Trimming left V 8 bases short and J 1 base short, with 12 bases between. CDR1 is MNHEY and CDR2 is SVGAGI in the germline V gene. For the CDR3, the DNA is TGTGCCAGCGGCCAAGGGGTTTCCTACGAGCAGTACTTC. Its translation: CASGQGVSYEQYF.

The CDR3 reads CASSPPGTSGGQETQYF. The CDR3 DNA follows: TGTGCCAGCAGCCCCCCCGGGACTAGCGGGGGCCAAGAGACCCAGTACTTC. J is TRBJ2-5 and V is TRBV3-1 (or the pseudogene TRBV3-2); 14 bases agree with TRBD2. Trimming removed 4 bases from V and 1 base from J; junction bases left unmatched: 5. The CDR3 consists of 17 residues. Per the germline V gene, CDR1 is LGHDT and CDR2 is YNNKEL (reference sequence).

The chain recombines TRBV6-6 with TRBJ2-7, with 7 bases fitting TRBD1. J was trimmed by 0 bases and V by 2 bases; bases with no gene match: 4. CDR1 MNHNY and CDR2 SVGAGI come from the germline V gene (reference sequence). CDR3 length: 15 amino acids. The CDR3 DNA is TGTGCCAGCAGTTACCCGGGACAGTCCTCCTACGAGCAGTACTTC. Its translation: CASSYPGQSSYEQYF.

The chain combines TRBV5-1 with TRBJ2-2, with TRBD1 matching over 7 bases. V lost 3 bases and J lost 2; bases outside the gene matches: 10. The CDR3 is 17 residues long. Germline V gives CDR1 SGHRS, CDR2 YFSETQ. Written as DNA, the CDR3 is TGCGCCAGCAGCTCCGCCATTACAGGGGCCAACACCGGGGAGCTGTTTTTT. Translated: CASSSAITGANTGELFF. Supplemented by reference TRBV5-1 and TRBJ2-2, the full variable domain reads KAGVTQTPRYLIKTRGQQVTLSCSPISGHRSVSWYQQTPGQGLQFLFEYFSETQRNKGNFPGRFSGRQFSNSRSEMNVSTLELGDSALYLCASSSAITGANTGELFFGEGSRLTVL.

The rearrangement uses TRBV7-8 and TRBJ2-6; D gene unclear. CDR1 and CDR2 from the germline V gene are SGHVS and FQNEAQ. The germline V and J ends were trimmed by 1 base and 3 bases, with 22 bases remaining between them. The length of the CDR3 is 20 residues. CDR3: CASSLGVTPLIDGGANVLTF. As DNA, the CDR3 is TGTGCCAGCAGCTTAGGAGTAACCCCCCTAATTGATGGTGGGGCCAACGTCCTGACTTTC.

This CDR3 is CASSTRQGIFQFF. The CDR3 DNA follows: TGTGCCAGCAGCACAAGACAGGGGATTTTCCAGTTCTTC. The J gene is TRBJ2-1, the V gene TRBV3-1 (or the pseudogene TRBV3-2); 8 bases align to TRBD1. Looked up from germline, CDR1 is LGHDT and CDR2 is YNNKEL (reference sequence). The CDR3 length is 13 residues. Germline trimming cut 5 bases from V and 13 bases from J; bases unmatched to any gene: 10.

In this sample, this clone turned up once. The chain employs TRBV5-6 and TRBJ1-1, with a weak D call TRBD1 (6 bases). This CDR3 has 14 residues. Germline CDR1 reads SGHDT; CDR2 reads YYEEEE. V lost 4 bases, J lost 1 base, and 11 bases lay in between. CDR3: CASSQVTGNTEAFF. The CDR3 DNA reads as TGTGCCAGCAGCCAAGTGACAGGGAACACTGAAGCTTTCTTT.

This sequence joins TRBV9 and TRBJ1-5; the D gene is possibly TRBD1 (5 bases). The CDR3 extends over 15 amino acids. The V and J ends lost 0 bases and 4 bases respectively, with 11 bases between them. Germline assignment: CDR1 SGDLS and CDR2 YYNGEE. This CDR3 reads CASSVGEGRNQPQHF. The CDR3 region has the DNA TGTGCCAGCAGCGTAGGGGAGGGGCGGAATCAGCCCCAGCATTTT.

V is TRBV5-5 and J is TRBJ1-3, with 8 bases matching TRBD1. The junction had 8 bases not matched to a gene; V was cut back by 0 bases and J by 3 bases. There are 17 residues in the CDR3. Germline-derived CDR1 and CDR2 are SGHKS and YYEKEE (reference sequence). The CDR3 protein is CASSLGDRQGHGNTIYF. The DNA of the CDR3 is TGTGCCAGCAGCTTGGGCGATAGACAGGGGCATGGAAACACCATATATTTT.

The CDR3 DNA reads TGTGCCAGCAGCCAAGATCCAGGGGACACTGAAGCTTTCTTT. Translation: CASSQDPGDTEAFF. The chain carries TRBV3-1 (or the pseudogene TRBV3-2) and TRBJ1-1; perhaps TRBD1 as D (6 bases). V was cut by 0 bases and J by 3 bases, with 8 bases left in between. Germline V gives CDR1 LGHDT, CDR2 YNNKEL (reference sequence). CDR3 size: 14 residues.

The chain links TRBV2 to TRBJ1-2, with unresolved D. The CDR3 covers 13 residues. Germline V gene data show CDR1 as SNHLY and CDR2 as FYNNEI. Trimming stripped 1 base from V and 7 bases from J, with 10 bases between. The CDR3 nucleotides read TGTGCCAGCAGTGAAGGGCACCAGTTTGGCTACACCTTC. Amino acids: CASSEGHQFGYTF.